Shown below are 14 T cell receptor beta chains from a single sample sequenced in a study of T cell changes during pregnancy in multiple sclerosis. TCRdb keeps only in-frame clones here, not all; method: immunoSEQ multiplex PCR. The table lists about 30,000 clones, around 90% of them singletons. Material: CD4+ T cells from peripheral blood mononuclear cells, obtained in the second trimester of pregnancy. These receptors all come from a female donor in good health, enrolled as a control in a pregnancy study.

This clone came up a few times. CDR3 DNA: TGTGCCAGCAGCTTAGAGCTCGTCCAAGAGACCCAGTACTTC. Translating gives CASSLELVQETQYF. The gene calls are TRBV7-2 and TRBJ2-5; unclear D gene. The ends were cut back, 1 base at V and 1 base at J, with 7 bases in the middle. Germline V gene data show CDR1 as SGHTA and CDR2 as FQGNSA. This CDR3 is built from 14 residues.

CDR3 protein: CAWSVGLAGYEQYF. The CDR3 DNA reads as TGTGCCTGGAGTGTAGGGCTAGCGGGCTACGAGCAGTACTTC. J is TRBJ2-7 and V is TRBV30; the match to TRBD2 covers 8 bases. The CDR3 spans 14 residues. CDR1 GTSNPN and CDR2 SVGIG come from the germline V gene (reference sequence). The J segment lost 3 bases and the V segment lost 0 bases, leaving 4 bases of the junction unmatched.

The rearrangement uses TRBV18 and TRBJ1-4; D remains ambiguous. The ends were cut back, 3 bases at V and 2 bases at J, with 4 bases in the middle. Per the germline V gene, CDR1 is KGHSH and CDR2 is LQKENI. The CDR3 covers 13 residues. The CDR3 loop reads CASSPQTNEKLFF. As DNA, the CDR3 is TGTGCCAGCTCACCGCAGACTAATGAAAAACTGTTTTTT.

The chain's CDR3 is CASSLSRTGSYEQYF. CDR3 nucleotide sequence: TGTGCCAGCAGCTTAAGCCGGACAGGGTCCTACGAGCAGTACTTC. This chain uses TRBV7-9 with TRBJ2-7; TRBD1 agrees at 8 bases. CDR3 size: 15 residues. Losses at the gene ends were 2 bases for V and 1 base for J; bases not matched to a gene: 4. Per germline, CDR1 SEHNR and CDR2 FQNEAQ (reference sequence).

The gene calls are TRBV18 and TRBJ2-1, with 10 bases fitting TRBD2. Germline V CDR1 and CDR2: KGHSH, LQKENI. The V gene end was trimmed by 2 bases and the J gene end by 4 bases; junction bases not matched to a gene: 2. The CDR3 is made up of 15 amino acids. CDR3 protein: CASSPGTSAYNEQFF. CDR3 nucleotides: TGTGCCAGCTCACCAGGGACTAGCGCGTACAATGAGCAGTTCTTC.

This chain links TRBV12-5 with TRBJ1-5; perhaps TRBD1 as D (5 bases). Germline CDR1 is LGHNT and CDR2 is FRNRAP. The CDR3 length is 15 residues. The V end lost 4 bases, the J end lost 0 bases, and 10 bases lay between the germline ends. The CDR3 DNA reads as TGTGCTAGTGGTTCCGGACATACTAGCAATCAGCCCCAGCATTTT. It specifies CASGSGHTSNQPQHF.

V usage is TRBV4-3 and J usage is TRBJ2-1; 7 bases map to TRBD2. The J segment lost 7 bases and the V segment lost 0 bases, leaving 6 bases of the junction unmatched. CDR1 LGHNA and CDR2 YSLEER come from the germline V gene. The CDR3 is 15 residues long. CDR3 protein: CASSQEGLGWNEQFF. Here the CDR3 DNA reads TGCGCCAGCAGCCAAGAAGGACTAGGGTGGAATGAGCAGTTCTTC.

The chain joins TRBV23-1 to TRBJ2-5, with D possibly TRBD1 on 7 matching bases. TRBV23-1 carries the ORF label, with uncertain function. The V end was cut by 5 bases, the J end by 0 bases, with 19 bases between. The length of the CDR3 is 17 residues. Written as DNA, the CDR3 is TGCGCCAGCAGTGAGGGGGGTGACAGGGCAAACCAAGAGACCCAGTACTTC. Its translation is CASSEGGDRANQETQYF.

CDR3 sequence reads: CASSLEGGTEAFF. CDR3 nucleotide sequence: TGTGCCAGCAGCTTAGAGGGGGGGACTGAAGCTTTCTTT. The chain links TRBV7-9 to TRBJ1-1, with a tentative D call TRBD1 (6 bases). The CDR3 contains 13 residues. V lost 1 base to trimming and J lost 5 bases, with 8 bases between them. Germline loops: CDR1 SEHNR, CDR2 FQNEAQ (reference sequence). The entire variable domain, with the rest obtained from reference TRBV7-9 and TRBJ1-1, is as follows: DTGVSQNPRHKITKRGQNVTFRCDPISEHNRLYWYRQTLGQGPEFLTYFQNEAQLEKSRLLSDRFSAERPKGSFSTLEIQRTEQGDSAMYLCASSLEGGTEAFFGQGTRLTVV.

The CDR3 reads CASSLDRVKEKLFF. The CDR3 nucleotides are TGTGCCAGCAGTTTGGACAGGGTAAAAGAAAAACTGTTTTTT. This chain uses TRBV6-1 with TRBJ1-4; 8 bases map to TRBD1. CDR1 and CDR2 from the germline V gene are MNHNS and SASEGT. The V and J ends lost 5 bases and 8 bases, in that order; junction bases with no gene match: 7. The CDR3 is made up of 14 amino acids.

The J gene is TRBJ2-1, the V gene TRBV11-2; 12 nucleotides agree with TRBD2. This CDR3 has 16 residues. Germline V gene sequence: CDR1 SGHAT, CDR2 FQNNGV. The ends lost 2 bases at V and 9 bases at J; junction bases unmatched: 8. The CDR3 spells CASSLHPLAGGGEQFF. CDR3 DNA: TGTGCCAGCAGCTTACATCCCCTAGCGGGAGGGGGTGAGCAGTTCTTC.

There are a few counts of this clone. The chain uses TRBV21-1 and TRBJ2-1; the DNA was not compared with TRBD2, the D call given in the table. TRBV21-1 is classified as a pseudogene. The CDR3 spans 18 residues. The CDR3 protein is CASTLPGGGASSYNEQFF. CDR3 nucleotide sequence: TGTGCCAGCACCTTACCTGGCGGCGGGGCGAGCTCCTACAATGAGCAGTTCTTC.

This chain links TRBV15 with TRBJ2-3; 8 nucleotides agree with TRBD2. CDR1 is LNHNV and CDR2 is YYDKDF in the germline V gene (reference sequence). Trimming removed 11 bases from V and 1 base from J; junction bases left unmatched: 8. This CDR3 has 14 amino acids. The CDR3 sequence is CAAGRGGGTDTQYF. DNA for the CDR3: TGTGCCGCCGGTCGGGGGGGCGGCACAGATACGCAGTATTTT. The full variable domain, its missing parts supplied by reference TRBV15 and TRBJ2-3, is DAMVIQNPRYQVTQFGKPVTLSCSQTLNHNVMYWYQQKSSQAPKLLFHYYDKDFNNEADTPDNFQSRRPNTSFCFLDIRSPGLGDTAMYLCAAGRGGGTDTQYFGPGTRLTVL.

CDR3 in DNA: TGTGCCAGTAGTATCACCCTAACAGGGGAGCAGTACTTC. Translating gives CASSITLTGEQYF. The rearrangement links TRBV19 to TRBJ2-7, with a tentative D call TRBD1 (6 bases). The CDR3 has 13 amino acids. V was pared by 3 bases and J by 7 bases, with 13 bases between. Germline CDR1 reads LNHDA; CDR2 reads SQIVND (reference sequence).